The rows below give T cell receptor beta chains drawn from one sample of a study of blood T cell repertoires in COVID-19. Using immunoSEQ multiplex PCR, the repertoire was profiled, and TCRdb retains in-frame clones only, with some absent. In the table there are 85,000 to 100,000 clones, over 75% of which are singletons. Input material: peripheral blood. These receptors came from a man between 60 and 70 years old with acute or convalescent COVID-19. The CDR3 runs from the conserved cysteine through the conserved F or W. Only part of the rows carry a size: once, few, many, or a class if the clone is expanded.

CASSQPNRVLYGYTF,-,TRBV3-1/TRBV3-2,TRBJ1-2
CAWSAGKGAYLPKNTEAFF,-,TRBV30,TRBJ1-1
CASSLGARNQPQHF,-,TRBV3-1/TRBV3-2,TRBJ1-5
CASSLTSGQDYGYTF,-,TRBV7-9,TRBJ1-2
CASSQYRAGPTLNEQFF,-,TRBV3-1/TRBV3-2,TRBJ2-1
CASSEQSNQPQHF,-,TRBV19,TRBJ1-5
CASSPELAGDEQYF,few,TRBV18,TRBJ2-7
CASSPARETQYF,-,TRBV5-1,TRBJ2-5
CASSFGGNGELFF,-,TRBV5-4,TRBJ2-2
CASSSNPGNTEAFF,-,TRBV7-9,TRBJ1-1
CASEASQTDTQYF,-,TRBV6-5,TRBJ2-3
CASSPQTGSHTIYF,-,TRBV18,TRBJ1-3
CASGRQGALALHF,-,TRBV2,TRBJ1-6
CASSYSQASYEQYF,-,TRBV6-5,TRBJ2-7
CASRPPSSPASITNSPLHF,-,TRBV2,TRBJ1-6
CASQQGTNTEAFF,-,TRBV5-1,TRBJ1-1
CASSQIFGGQPQHF,-,TRBV3-1/TRBV3-2,TRBJ1-5
CASSFSSLDFYEQYF,-,TRBV7-2,TRBJ2-7
CASSRDRVGSYEQYF,-,TRBV27,TRBJ2-7
CASSLKRTGELFF,-,TRBV12-3/TRBV12-4,TRBJ2-2
CASSDAASWTQYF,-,TRBV5-6,TRBJ2-5
CASSLTGVNEQFF,-,TRBV3-1/TRBV3-2,TRBJ2-1
CASSFSLGGGLTDTQYF,-,TRBV7-2,TRBJ2-3
CASSTQGAGETQYF,-,TRBV5-5,TRBJ2-5
CASSLRQDTEAFF,-,TRBV7-2,TRBJ1-1
CASSASGVGEKLFF,once,TRBV5-1,TRBJ1-4
CASSVRLTGPGELFF,-,TRBV9,TRBJ2-2
CASSQDNNLAETQYF,-,TRBV4-2,TRBJ2-5
CASSPSPGGYNEQFF,-,TRBV5-1,TRBJ2-1
CASRETRGSNQPQHF,-,TRBV6-5,TRBJ1-5
CASSPRNRGYNSPLHF,-,TRBV7-2,TRBJ1-6
CASSLRRGAYNEQFF,-,TRBV28,TRBJ2-1
CASSLATGAVAFF,-,TRBV7-2,TRBJ1-1
CAWSYGISNQPQHF,-,TRBV30,TRBJ1-5
CASSPPQSAGGPRSGANVLTF,-,TRBV18,TRBJ2-6
CASRSGQGLGGYTF,once,TRBV18,TRBJ1-2
CAIKQAGGSSTDTQYF,-,TRBV10-3,TRBJ2-3
CSVDGNYGYTF,-,TRBV29-1,TRBJ1-2
CASSPRARDPNSGNTIYF,-,TRBV4-2,TRBJ1-3
CASSRTRGTEAFF,-,TRBV3-1/TRBV3-2,TRBJ1-1
CAGGLAGVNEQFF,-,TRBV2,TRBJ2-1
CASDVSGYMRYTF,-,TRBV5-5,TRBJ1-2
CASSEYRTGGGNTIYF,-,TRBV6-4,TRBJ1-3
CASSPGGNTEAFF,few,TRBV18,TRBJ1-1
CASSSGQGSEKLFF,-,TRBV6-5,TRBJ1-4
CASSTGGGGGWNQPQHF,-,TRBV7-2,TRBJ1-5
CASSPSGEKLFF,-,TRBV2,TRBJ1-4
CASSHSYGYTF,-,TRBV7-9,TRBJ1-2
CASSPNTGAAGNTIYF,-,TRBV3-1/TRBV3-2,TRBJ1-3
CASSLGRFTEAFF,-,TRBV5-6,TRBJ1-1
CASSLGGQGNTEAFF,once,TRBV5-1,TRBJ1-1
CASSSQGAPNEKLFF,few,TRBV5-1,TRBJ1-4
CASSMGQGPNTEAFF,-,TRBV19,TRBJ1-1
CASSSGTGWNQPQHF,-,TRBV19,TRBJ1-5
CASSGSGATNEKLFF,-,TRBV2,TRBJ1-4